These 24 T cell receptor beta chains came from one sample sequenced in a study of blood T cell repertoires in COVID-19. Profiling relied on immunoSEQ multiplex PCR, and the TCRdb table lists in-frame clones only, not all of them. The data hold about 160,000 clones, with approximately 85% observed a single time. Material: peripheral blood. These receptors all stem from a man aged 55 to 70 with active or convalescent COVID-19.

The V gene is TRBV7-9, the J gene TRBJ1-1; 9 bases fit TRBD1. J was trimmed by 3 bases and V by 5 bases; bases with no gene match: 7. The CDR3 extends over 15 amino acids. Germline V CDR1 and CDR2: SEHNR, FQNEAQ (reference sequence). The DNA of the CDR3 is TGTGCCAGCAGCCTCGGACAGGGGAAGGACACTGAAGCTTTCTTT. Encoded protein: CASSLGQGKDTEAFF.

This chain uses TRBV7-2 with TRBJ1-5; weak D call: TRBD1 (6 bases). The CDR3 runs 16 residues. Germline values: CDR1 SGHTA, CDR2 FQGNSA. The ends were cut back, 2 bases at V and 1 base at J, with 12 bases in the middle. The CDR3 nucleotides read TGTGCCAGCAGCTTATTAGGGGGAGGGAGCAATCAGCCCCAGCATTTT. This sequence encodes CASSLLGGGSNQPQHF.

This clone was detected only a few times. The J gene is TRBJ2-7, the V gene TRBV19; TRBD2 is a possible D gene (6 bases). The CDR3 totals 14 residues. CDR1 and CDR2 (germline): LNHDA, SQIVND (reference sequence). Trimming cost V 5 bases and J 3 bases, with 14 bases left between them. The CDR3 loop is CASSVGPGVYEQYF. In DNA, the CDR3 is TGTGCCAGTAGTGTAGGGCCGGGGGTCTACGAGCAGTACTTC.

On this clone itself: Additional DNA sequences in this sample encode the identical CDR3. The chain uses TRBV4-1 and TRBJ2-4; 8 positions agree with TRBD1. V shed 2 bases, J shed 3 bases, and the junction held 3 bases outside the gene matches. Germline CDR1 MGHRA, CDR2 YSYEKL. This CDR3 spans 15 amino acids. The CDR3 here is CASSQPQGVKNIQYF. CDR3 DNA: TGCGCCAGCAGCCAACCACAGGGGGTCAAAAACATTCAGTACTTC.

The rearrangement joins TRBV19 to TRBJ1-5; D is unclear. The CDR3 is made up of 16 amino acids. Germline values: CDR1 LNHDA, CDR2 SQIVND (reference sequence). Between the trimmed V and J ends, which lost 2 bases and 4 bases, there was a span of 15 bases. CDR3 sequence reads: CASSIRSRWENQPQHF. The CDR3 nucleotides are TGTGCCAGTAGTATAAGGTCTCGGTGGGAGAATCAGCCCCAGCATTTT.

The chain couples TRBV19 to TRBJ1-1, with 7 bases aligning to TRBD1. The V segment lost 6 bases and the J segment 7 bases; nucleotides outside the gene matches: 8. CDR1 and CDR2 (germline): LNHDA, SQIVND (reference sequence). The CDR3 sequence is 13 residues long. In DNA, the CDR3 is TGTGCCAGTAGCTTAAAGACAGGGTTTGAAGCTTTCTTT. It is translated as CASSLKTGFEAFF.

The rearrangement joins TRBV14 to TRBJ2-5, with D tentatively TRBD1 (5 bases). V was shortened by 0 bases and J by 7 bases, with 15 bases between the two germline ends. The CDR3 runs to 15 residues. Germline lookup yields CDR1 SGHDN and CDR2 FVKESK. The CDR3 sequence is CASSQDLGAAWTQYF. The CDR3 coding sequence is TGTGCCAGCAGCCAAGATCTAGGGGCCGCGTGGACCCAGTACTTC.

This rearrangement joins TRBV2 to TRBJ1-4; 7 bases map to TRBD1. Germline CDR1 reads SNHLY; CDR2 reads FYNNEI. Losses at the gene ends were 6 bases for V and 4 bases for J; bases not matched to a gene: 5. The CDR3 has 14 amino acids. This chain's CDR3 is CASRATGINEKLFF. Here the CDR3 DNA reads TGTGCCAGCAGGGCGACAGGGATTAATGAAAAACTGTTTTTT.

J is TRBJ1-2 and V is TRBV18; 7 bases align to TRBD1. V lost 4 bases, J lost 2 bases, and 4 bases stayed unmatched. CDR3 length: 14 amino acids. The V gene's germline CDR1 is KGHSH and CDR2 LQKENI. The CDR3 bases are TGTGCCAGCTCACGCCCACAGGGGAACTATGGCTACACCTTC. Amino acids: CASSRPQGNYGYTF.

The J gene is TRBJ2-7, the V gene TRBV19; 7 bases fit TRBD1. The CDR3 extends over 14 amino acids. V lost 6 bases and J lost 3; bases outside the gene matches: 8. CDR1 and CDR2 from the germline V gene are LNHDA and SQIVND (reference sequence). The CDR3 DNA reads TGTGCCAGTAGCGATGAACAGGGGAGCTACGAGCAGTACTTC. Residues: CASSDEQGSYEQYF.

The CDR3 sequence is CASREQGEAFF. The CDR3 bases are TGTGCCAGCAGGGAGCAGGGCGAAGCTTTCTTT. The chain has TRBV11-2 and TRBJ1-1; weak D call: TRBD1 (5 bases). The CDR3 spans 11 residues. Germline loops: CDR1 SGHAT, CDR2 FQNNGV. V lost 6 bases and J lost 8, with 10 bases in between.

The V and J genes are TRBV5-1 and TRBJ1-1; no clear D. Germline V CDR1 and CDR2: SGHRS, YFSETQ. The ends were cut back, 1 base at V and 0 bases at J, with 7 bases in the middle. The CDR3 loop spans 14 amino acids. The chain's CDR3 is CASSLLQMNTEAFF. The CDR3 bases are TGCGCCAGCAGCTTGTTGCAGATGAACACTGAAGCTTTCTTT. Variable domain in full (rest from reference TRBV5-1 and TRBJ1-1): KAGVTQTPRYLIKTRGQQVTLSCSPISGHRSVSWYQQTPGQGLQFLFEYFSETQRNKGNFPGRFSGRQFSNSRSEMNVSTLELGDSALYLCASSLLQMNTEAFFGQGTRLTVV.

The V and J genes are TRBV5-1 and TRBJ1-2; 9 bases are a match to TRBD1. Trimming at V came to 4 bases and at J to 7 bases, leaving 5 bases not matched to a gene. This CDR3 contains 13 residues. Germline loops: CDR1 SGHRS, CDR2 YFSETQ. In DNA form, the CDR3 reads TGCGCCAGCAGCGGGGACAGGGCCTCTGGCTACACCTTC. This encodes CASSGDRASGYTF.

The CDR3 is CATSRDSGVGGYTF. The CDR3 coding sequence is TGTGCCACCAGCAGAGATTCAGGGGTCGGCGGCTACACCTTC. The genes are TRBV15 and TRBJ1-2, with D tentatively TRBD1 (6 bases). Germline lookup yields CDR1 LNHNV and CDR2 YYDKDF (reference sequence). There are 14 residues in the CDR3. V gave up 0 bases and J gave up 8 bases, with 13 bases separating them.

The DNA for the CDR3 is TGCGCCAGCATGGACAAGGTCAATCAGCCCCAGCATTTT. This codes for CASMDKVNQPQHF. This chain links TRBV10-1 with TRBJ1-5, with D tentatively TRBD1 (5 bases). V gave up 7 bases and J gave up 3 bases, with 10 bases separating them. The CDR3 has 13 amino acids. Germline-derived CDR1 and CDR2 are WNHNN and SYGVQD (reference sequence).

This clone was seen once. The chain recombines TRBV5-4 with TRBJ1-4, with 12 nucleotides matching TRBD1. The CDR3 sequence is 15 residues long. Germline V CDR1 and CDR2: SGHNT, YYREEE (reference sequence). After removal of 4 bases from V and 7 bases from J, the junction contained 5 bases not matched to a gene. The CDR3 DNA reads TGTGCCAGCAGCCAGGGACAGGGGGCGCGTGAAAAACTGTTTTTT. Its translation is CASSQGQGAREKLFF.

This clone was seen only a few times. The chain recombines TRBV10-2 with TRBJ1-3; D gene ambiguous. V was trimmed by 6 bases and J by 4 bases, leaving 16 bases between them. Germline-derived CDR1 and CDR2 are WSHSY and SAAADI. The CDR3 runs to 15 residues. This chain's CDR3 is CASSLPASSGNTIYF. In nucleotides, the CDR3 is TGCGCCAGCAGCCTGCCCGCGTCGTCAGGAAACACCATATATTTT.

V and J are TRBV5-5 and TRBJ2-5; 7 bases align to TRBD1. Germline trimming cut 1 base from V and 4 bases from J; bases unmatched to any gene: 4. This CDR3 region has 14 residues. Germline CDR1 is SGHKS and CDR2 is YYEKEE (reference sequence). The CDR3 region is CASSLLAGGETQYF. The CDR3 nucleotides are TGTGCCAGCAGCTTGTTGGCAGGGGGAGAGACCCAGTACTTC.

The chain links TRBV12-3 or TRBV12-4 to TRBJ2-2; 7 bases are shared with TRBD1. After removal of 7 bases from V and 7 bases from J, the junction contained 6 bases not matched to a gene. The CDR3 runs to 13 residues. CDR3 protein: CASTPQGHGELFF. DNA of the CDR3: TGTGCCAGCACCCCACAGGGGCACGGGGAGCTGTTTTTT.

This chain links TRBV27 with TRBJ1-5, with D tentatively TRBD1 (5 bases). The germline gives CDR1 MNHEY, CDR2 SMNVEV (reference sequence). The CDR3 covers 14 residues. Trimming removed 1 base from V and 2 bases from J, with 6 bases in between. CDR3 in DNA: TGTGCCAGCAGTTTATGGGGCGGCAATCAGCCCCAGCATTTT. Amino acids: CASSLWGGNQPQHF.

The V call is TRBV2, the J call TRBJ1-6; TRBD1 matches 8 bases. Germline V gene lookup returns CDR1 SNHLY and CDR2 FYNNEI. The CDR3 spans 16 residues. V trimming: 2 bases; J trimming: 12 bases; junction bases outside the gene matches: 12. Here the CDR3 DNA reads TGTGCCAGCAGTGAATTCCCCGACAGGGGAGTACAACCCCTCCACTTT. This sequence encodes CASSEFPDRGVQPLHF.

The gene calls are TRBV11-2 and TRBJ2-7; 11 nucleotides agree with TRBD1. The CDR3 runs 14 residues. The germline V gene encodes CDR1 SGHAT and CDR2 FQNNGV. With V trimmed by 5 bases and J by 6 bases, 6 bases remained unmatched. The CDR3 reads CASSGDRGIGEQYF. The CDR3 DNA reads as TGTGCCAGCAGCGGGGACAGGGGGATTGGCGAGCAGTACTTC.

V is TRBV28 and J is TRBJ1-5; D might be TRBD1 (6 bases). The CDR3 spans 15 residues. CDR1 is MDHEN, CDR2 SYDVKM, per germline. V was pared by 5 bases and J by 0 bases, with 11 bases between. In DNA, the CDR3 is TGTGCCAGCAGTCTGGACAGCTATAGCAATCAGCCCCAGCATTTT. It specifies CASSLDSYSNQPQHF.

The chain joins TRBV19 to TRBJ1-5; 7 nucleotides match TRBD1. The germline gives CDR1 LNHDA, CDR2 SQIVND (reference sequence). V lost 6 bases to trimming and J lost 0 bases; unmatched junction nucleotides: 5. The length of the CDR3 is 15 residues. The CDR3 DNA is TGTGCCAGTAGCCGGACAGGAGATAGCAATCAGCCCCAGCATTTT. It codes for CASSRTGDSNQPQHF.